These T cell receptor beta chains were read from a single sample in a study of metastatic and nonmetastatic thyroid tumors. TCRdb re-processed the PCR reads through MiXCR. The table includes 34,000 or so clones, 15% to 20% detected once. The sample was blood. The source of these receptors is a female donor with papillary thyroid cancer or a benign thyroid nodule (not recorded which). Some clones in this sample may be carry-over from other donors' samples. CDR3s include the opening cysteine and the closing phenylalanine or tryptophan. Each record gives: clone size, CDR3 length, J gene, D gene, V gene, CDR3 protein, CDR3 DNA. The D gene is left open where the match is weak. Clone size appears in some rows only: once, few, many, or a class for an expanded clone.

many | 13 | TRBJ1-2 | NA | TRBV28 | CASSLSASYGYTF | TGTGCCAGCAGTTTATCCGCCTCCTATGGCTACACCTTC
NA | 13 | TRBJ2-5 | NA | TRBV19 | CASSMGQKETQYF | TGTGCCAGTAGTATGGGACAAAAAGAGACCCAGTACTTC
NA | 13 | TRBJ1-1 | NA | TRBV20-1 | CSARLGSGTEAFF | TGCAGTGCTAGGTTGGGTTCGGGCACTGAAGCTTTCTTT
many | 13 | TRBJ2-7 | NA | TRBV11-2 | CASSFAGENEQCF | TGTGCCAGCAGCTTTGCAGGGGAGAACGAGCAGTGCTTC
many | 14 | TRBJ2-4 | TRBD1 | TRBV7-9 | CASRPGQGGNIQYF | TGTGCCAGCAGGCCCGGACAGGGAGGCAACATTCAGTACTTC
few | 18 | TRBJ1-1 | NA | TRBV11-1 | CASSFGGRGGGKDTEAFF | TGTGCCAGCAGTTTCGGGGGCAGGGGTGGAGGCAAGGACACTGAAGCTTTCTTT
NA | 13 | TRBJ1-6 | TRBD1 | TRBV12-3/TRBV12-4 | CASSGTGLSPLHF | TGTGCCAGCAGTGGGACAGGGTTATCACCCCTCCACTTT
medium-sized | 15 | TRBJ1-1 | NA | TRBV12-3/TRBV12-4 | CASSLGARVNTEAFF | TGTGCCAGCAGTTTAGGTGCCAGGGTGAACACTGAAGCTTTCTTT
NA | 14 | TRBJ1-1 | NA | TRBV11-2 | CASSIQPLGTEAFF | TGTGCCAGCAGCATTCAACCGTTAGGGACTGAAGCTTTCTTT
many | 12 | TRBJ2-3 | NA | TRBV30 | CASRGSGHTQYF | TGTGCCTCACGAGGGAGCGGTCATACGCAGTATTTT
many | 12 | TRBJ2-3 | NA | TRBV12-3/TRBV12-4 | CASSLKPDTQYF | TGTGCCAGCAGTTTAAAACCAGATACGCAGTATTTT
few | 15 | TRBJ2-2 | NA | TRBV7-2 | CASSGRRAGTGELFF | TGTGCCAGCAGCGGCCGCCGGGCGGGCACCGGGGAGCTGTTTTTT
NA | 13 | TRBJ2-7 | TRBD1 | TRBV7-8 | CASSLDRYYEQYF | TGTGCCAGCAGCCTGGACAGGTACTACGAGCAGTACTTC
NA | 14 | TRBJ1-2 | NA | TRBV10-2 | CASSESAHLRGYTF | TGCGCCAGCAGTGAGTCGGCTCACTTGAGGGGCTACACCTTC
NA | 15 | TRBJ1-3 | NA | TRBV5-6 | CASSSKAGSGNTIYF | TGTGCCAGCAGCTCCAAGGCAGGGAGTGGAAACACCATATATTTT
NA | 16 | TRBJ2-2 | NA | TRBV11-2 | CASSFLRGRVTGELFF | TGTGCCAGCAGCTTCCTTCGGGGGAGAGTCACCGGGGAGCTGTTTTTT
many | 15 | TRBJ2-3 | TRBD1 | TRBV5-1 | CASSWTGSSTDTQYF | TGCGCCAGCAGCTGGACAGGCTCTAGCACAGATACGCAGTATTTT
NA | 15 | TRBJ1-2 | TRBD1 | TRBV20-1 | CSARASTGRRDGYTF | TGCAGTGCTAGGGCTTCGACAGGGAGGCGTGATGGCTACACCTTC
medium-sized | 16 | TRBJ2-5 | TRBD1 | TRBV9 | CASSPEGQGAQETQYF | TGTGCCAGCAGCCCAGAGGGACAGGGGGCGCAAGAGACCCAGTACTTC
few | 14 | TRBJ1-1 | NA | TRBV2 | CASRDPSGFDEAFF | TGTGCCAGCAGGGACCCATCGGGGTTTGATGAAGCTTTCTTT
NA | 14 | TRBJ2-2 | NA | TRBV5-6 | CASRSQGVVGELFF | TGTGCCAGCAGGTCACAGGGAGTGGTCGGGGAGCTGTTTTTT
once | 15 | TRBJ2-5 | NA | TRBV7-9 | CASSLVAAGEETQYF | TGTGCCAGCAGCTTAGTCGCTGCAGGTGAAGAGACCCAGTACTTC
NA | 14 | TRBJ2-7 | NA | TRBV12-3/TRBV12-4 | CASREQGISYEQYF | TGTGCCAGCAGGGAACAGGGTATCTCCTACGAGCAGTACTTC
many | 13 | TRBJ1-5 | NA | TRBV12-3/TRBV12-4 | CASSLNRNQPQHF | TGTGCCAGCAGTTTGAACCGCAATCAGCCCCAGCATTTT
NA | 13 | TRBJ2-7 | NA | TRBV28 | CASSPMDSYEQYF | TGTGCCAGCAGTCCCATGGACAGCTACGAGCAGTACTTC
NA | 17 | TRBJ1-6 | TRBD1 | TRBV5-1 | CASSLGEDRVYNSPLHF | TGCGCCAGCAGCTTGGGTGAGGACAGGGTCTATAATTCACCCCTCCACTTT
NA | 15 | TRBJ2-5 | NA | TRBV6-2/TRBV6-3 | CASSYLGRGPETQYF | TGTGCCAGCAGTTATCTAGGGCGGGGGCCAGAGACCCAGTACTTC
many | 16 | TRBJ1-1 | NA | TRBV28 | CASSSAGKEPNTEAFF | TGTGCCAGCAGTTCCGCCGGGAAGGAGCCGAACACTGAAGCTTTCTTT
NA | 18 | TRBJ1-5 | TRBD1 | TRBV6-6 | CASSRTGGLRDSNQPQHF | TGTGCCAGCAGTAGGACAGGGGGCCTTCGGGATAGCAATCAGCCCCAGCATTTT
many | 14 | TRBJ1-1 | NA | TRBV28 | CASSLPPGNTEAFF | TGTGCCAGCAGTTTACCCCCCGGCAACACTGAAGCTTTCTTT
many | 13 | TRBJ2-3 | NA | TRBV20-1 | CSATGPQRDTQYF | TGCAGTGCTACCGGGCCACAGAGAGATACGCAGTATTTT
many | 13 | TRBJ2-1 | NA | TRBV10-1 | CASSEGWSNEQFF | TGCGCCAGCAGTGAGGGGTGGAGCAATGAGCAGTTCTTC
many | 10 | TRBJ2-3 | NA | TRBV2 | CASGTDTQYF | TGTGCCAGCGGCACAGATACGCAGTATTTT
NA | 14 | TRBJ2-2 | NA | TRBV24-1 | CATDPVANTGELFF | TGTGCCACCGACCCGGTCGCGAACACCGGGGAGCTGTTTTTT
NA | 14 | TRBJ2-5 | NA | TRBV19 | CASSRFDSEETQYF | TGTGCCAGTAGCCGCTTTGACAGCGAAGAGACCCAGTACTTC
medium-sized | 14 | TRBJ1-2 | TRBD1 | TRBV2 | CASSEAPRGQGYTF | TGTGCCAGCAGTGAAGCCCCCAGGGGGCAGGGCTACACCTTC
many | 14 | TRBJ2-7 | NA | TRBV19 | CASSLAMSSYEQYF | TGTGCCAGTAGTCTCGCCATGAGCTCCTACGAGCAGTACTTC
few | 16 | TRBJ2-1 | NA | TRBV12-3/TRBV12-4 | CASSPRIASSYNEQFF | TGTGCCAGCAGTCCGCGGATTGCGAGCTCCTACAATGAGCAGTTCTTC
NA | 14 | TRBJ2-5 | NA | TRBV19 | CASSMRDDEQTQYF | TGTGCCAGTAGTATGAGGGACGACGAACAGACACAGTACTTC
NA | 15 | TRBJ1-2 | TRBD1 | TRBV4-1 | CASSQDHGTGYGYTF | TGCGCCAGCAGCCAAGATCACGGGACAGGCTATGGCTACACCTTC
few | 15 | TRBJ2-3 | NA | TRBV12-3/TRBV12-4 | CASSLVVGSTDTQYF | TGTGCCAGCAGTTTGGTGGTGGGGAGCACAGATACGCAGTATTTT
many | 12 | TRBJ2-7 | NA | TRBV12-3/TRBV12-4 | CASSLGVGEQYF | TGTGCCAGCAGTCTGGGGGTTGGCGAGCAGTACTTC
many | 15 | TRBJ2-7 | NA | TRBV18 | CASSPTAGGSYEQYF | TGTGCCAGCTCACCCACCGCTGGAGGTTCCTACGAGCAGTACTTC
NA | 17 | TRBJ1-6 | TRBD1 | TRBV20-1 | CSARGTGGSSYNSPLHF | TGCAGTGCTAGAGGGACAGGAGGCAGCTCCTATAATTCACCCCTCCACTTT
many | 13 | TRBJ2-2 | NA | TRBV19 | CASSTVVGGELFF | TGTGCCAGTAGTACAGTCGTGGGCGGGGAGCTGTTTTTT